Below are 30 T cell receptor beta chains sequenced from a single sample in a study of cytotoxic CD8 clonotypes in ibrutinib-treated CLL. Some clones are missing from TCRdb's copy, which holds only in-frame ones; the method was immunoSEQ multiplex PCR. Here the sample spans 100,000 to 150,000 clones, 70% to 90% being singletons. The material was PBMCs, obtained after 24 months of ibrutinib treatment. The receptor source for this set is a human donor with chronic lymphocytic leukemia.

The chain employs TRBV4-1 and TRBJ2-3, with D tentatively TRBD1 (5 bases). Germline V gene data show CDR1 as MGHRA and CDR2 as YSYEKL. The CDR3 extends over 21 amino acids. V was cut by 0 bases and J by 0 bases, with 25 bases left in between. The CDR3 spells CASSQDQGRGWSDRSTDTQYF. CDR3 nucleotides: TGCGCCAGCAGCCAAGATCAGGGAAGAGGTTGGTCCGACCGAAGCACAGATACGCAGTATTTT.

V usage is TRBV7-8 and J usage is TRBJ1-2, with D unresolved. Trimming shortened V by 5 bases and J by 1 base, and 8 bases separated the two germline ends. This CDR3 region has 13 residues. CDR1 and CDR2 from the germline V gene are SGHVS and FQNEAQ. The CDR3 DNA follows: TGTGCCAGCAGCCCCCAGATTAACTATGGCTACACCTTC. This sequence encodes CASSPQINYGYTF.

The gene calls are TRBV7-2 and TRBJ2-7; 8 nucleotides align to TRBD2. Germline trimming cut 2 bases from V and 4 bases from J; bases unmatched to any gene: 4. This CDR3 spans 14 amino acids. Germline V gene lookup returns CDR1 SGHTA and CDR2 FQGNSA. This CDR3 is CASSLNGRGYEQYF. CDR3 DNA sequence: TGTGCCAGCAGCTTAAACGGGAGGGGTTACGAGCAGTACTTC.

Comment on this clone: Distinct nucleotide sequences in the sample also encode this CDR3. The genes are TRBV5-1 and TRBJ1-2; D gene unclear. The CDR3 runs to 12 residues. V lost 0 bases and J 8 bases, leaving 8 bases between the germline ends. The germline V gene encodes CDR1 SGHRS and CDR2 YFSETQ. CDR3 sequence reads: CASSLDGVGYTF. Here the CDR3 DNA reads TGCGCCAGCAGCTTGGATGGGGTAGGCTACACCTTC.

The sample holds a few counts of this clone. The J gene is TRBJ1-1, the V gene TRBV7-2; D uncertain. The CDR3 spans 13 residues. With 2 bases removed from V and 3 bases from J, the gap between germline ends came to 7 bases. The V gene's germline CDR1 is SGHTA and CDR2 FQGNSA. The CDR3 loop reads CASSLREDTEAFF. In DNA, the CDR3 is TGTGCCAGCAGCTTAAGGGAGGACACTGAAGCTTTCTTT. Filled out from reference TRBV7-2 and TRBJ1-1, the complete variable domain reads GAGVSQSPSNKVTEKGKDVELRCDPISGHTALYWYRQSLGQGLEFLIYFQGNSAPDKSGLPSDRFSAERTGGSVSTLTIQRTQQEDSAVYLCASSLREDTEAFFGQGTRLTVV.

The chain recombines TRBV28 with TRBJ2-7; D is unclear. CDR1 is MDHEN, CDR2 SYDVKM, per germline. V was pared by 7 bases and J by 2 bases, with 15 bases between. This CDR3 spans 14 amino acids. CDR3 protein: CASTPSGGTYEQYF. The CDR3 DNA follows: TGTGCCAGCACCCCTAGTGGCGGTACCTACGAGCAGTACTTC.

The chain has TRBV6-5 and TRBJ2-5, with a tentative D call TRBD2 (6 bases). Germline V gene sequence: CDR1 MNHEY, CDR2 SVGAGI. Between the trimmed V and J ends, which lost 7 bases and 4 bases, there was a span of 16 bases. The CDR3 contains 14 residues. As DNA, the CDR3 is TGTGCCAGCACTCCAGGGCGGGGCCCAGAGACCCAGTACTTC. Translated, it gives CASTPGRGPETQYF.

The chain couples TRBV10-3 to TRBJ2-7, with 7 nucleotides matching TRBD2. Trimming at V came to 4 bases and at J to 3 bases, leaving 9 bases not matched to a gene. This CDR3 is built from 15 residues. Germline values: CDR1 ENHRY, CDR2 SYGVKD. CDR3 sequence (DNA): TGTGCCATCAGTGCCAAGGATGGCGGGAGCTACGAGCAGTACTTC. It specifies CAISAKDGGSYEQYF.

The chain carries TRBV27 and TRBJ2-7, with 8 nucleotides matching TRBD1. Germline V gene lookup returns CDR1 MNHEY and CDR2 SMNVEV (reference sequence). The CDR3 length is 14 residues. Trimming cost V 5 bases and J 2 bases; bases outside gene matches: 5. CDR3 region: CASSNRDRTYEQYF. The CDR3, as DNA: TGTGCCAGCAGTAACCGGGACAGGACCTACGAGCAGTACTTC.

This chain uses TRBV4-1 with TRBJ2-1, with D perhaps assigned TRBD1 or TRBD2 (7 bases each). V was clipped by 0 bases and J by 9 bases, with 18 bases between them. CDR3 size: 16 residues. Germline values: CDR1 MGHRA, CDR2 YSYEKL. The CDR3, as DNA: TGCGCCAGCAGCCAAGATAAGTTCCCCAGGGGGGGTGAGCAGTTCTTC. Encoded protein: CASSQDKFPRGGEQFF.

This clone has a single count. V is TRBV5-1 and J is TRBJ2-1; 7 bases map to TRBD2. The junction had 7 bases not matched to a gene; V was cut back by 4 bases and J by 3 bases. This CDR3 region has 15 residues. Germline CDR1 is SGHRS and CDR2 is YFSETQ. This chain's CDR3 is CASSSAGVDYNEQFF. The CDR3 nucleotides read TGCGCCAGCAGCAGTGCGGGGGTTGACTACAATGAGCAGTTCTTC.

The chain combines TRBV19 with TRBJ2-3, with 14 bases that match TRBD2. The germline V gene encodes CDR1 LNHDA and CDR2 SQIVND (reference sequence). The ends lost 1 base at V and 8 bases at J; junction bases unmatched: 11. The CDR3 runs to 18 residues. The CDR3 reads CASSIGPGLAGAVATQYF. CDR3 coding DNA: TGTGCCAGTAGTATAGGTCCGGGACTAGCGGGAGCGGTAGCTACGCAGTATTTT.

CDR3 DNA sequence: TGTGCCAGCAGCTTGGGCCTTAGCGGCTCCTACAATGAGCAGTTCTTC. Amino acid sequence: CASSLGLSGSYNEQFF. The genes are TRBV5-4 and TRBJ2-1; D possibly corresponds to TRBD2 (6 bases). The CDR3 is 16 amino acids. Trimming took 0 bases from V and 0 from J, leaving 10 bases between them. CDR1 and CDR2 from the germline V gene are SGHNT and YYREEE (reference sequence).

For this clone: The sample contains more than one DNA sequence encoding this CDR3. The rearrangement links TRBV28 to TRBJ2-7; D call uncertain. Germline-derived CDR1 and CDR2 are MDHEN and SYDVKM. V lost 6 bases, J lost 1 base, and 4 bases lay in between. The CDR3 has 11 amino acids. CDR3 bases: TGTGCCAGCAGCCGATCCTACGAGCAGTACTTC. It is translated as CASSRSYEQYF.

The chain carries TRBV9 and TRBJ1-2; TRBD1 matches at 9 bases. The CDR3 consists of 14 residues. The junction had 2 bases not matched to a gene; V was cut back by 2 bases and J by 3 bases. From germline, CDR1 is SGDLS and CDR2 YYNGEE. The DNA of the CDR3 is TGTGCCAGCAGCGTGAACAGGGGGCACTATGGCTACACCTTC. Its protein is CASSVNRGHYGYTF.

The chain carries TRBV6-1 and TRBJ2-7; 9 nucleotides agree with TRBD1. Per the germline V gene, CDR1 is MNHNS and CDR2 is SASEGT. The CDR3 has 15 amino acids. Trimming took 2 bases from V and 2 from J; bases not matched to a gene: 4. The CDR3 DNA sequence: TGTGCCAGCAGTGAATTGGGACAGGGTCCCTACGAGCAGTACTTC. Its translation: CASSELGQGPYEQYF.

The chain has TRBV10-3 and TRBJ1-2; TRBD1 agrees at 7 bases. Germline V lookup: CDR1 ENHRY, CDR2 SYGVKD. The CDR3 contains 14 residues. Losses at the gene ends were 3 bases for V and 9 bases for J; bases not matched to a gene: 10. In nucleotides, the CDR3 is TGTGCCATCAGTGAATTTGGGAGGACAGGAAGCTACACCTTC. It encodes CAISEFGRTGSYTF.

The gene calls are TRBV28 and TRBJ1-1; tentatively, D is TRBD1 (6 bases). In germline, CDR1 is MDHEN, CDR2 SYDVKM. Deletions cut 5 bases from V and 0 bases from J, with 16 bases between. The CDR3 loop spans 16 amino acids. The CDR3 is CASSLTLGQLNTEAFF. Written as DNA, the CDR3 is TGTGCCAGCAGTCTCACCCTAGGACAGCTGAACACTGAAGCTTTCTTT.

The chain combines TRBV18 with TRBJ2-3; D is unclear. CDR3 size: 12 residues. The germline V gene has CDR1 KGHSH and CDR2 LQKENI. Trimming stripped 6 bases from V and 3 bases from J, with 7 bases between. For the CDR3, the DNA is TGTGCCAGCTCTCAAGAAACAGATACGCAGTATTTT. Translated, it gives CASSQETDTQYF.

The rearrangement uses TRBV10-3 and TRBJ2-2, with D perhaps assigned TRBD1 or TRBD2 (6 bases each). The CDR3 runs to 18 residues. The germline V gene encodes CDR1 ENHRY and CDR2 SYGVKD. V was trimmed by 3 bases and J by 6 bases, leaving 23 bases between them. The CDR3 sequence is CAISDPRGEVAGPGELFF. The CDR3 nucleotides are TGTGCCATCAGTGACCCAAGGGGGGAGGTGGCGGGCCCCGGGGAGCTGTTTTTT.

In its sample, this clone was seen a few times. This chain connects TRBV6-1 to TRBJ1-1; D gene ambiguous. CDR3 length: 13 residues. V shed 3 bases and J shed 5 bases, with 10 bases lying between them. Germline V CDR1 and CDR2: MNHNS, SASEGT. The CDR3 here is CASSDVGRTEAFF. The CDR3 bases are TGTGCCAGCAGTGACGTTGGTCGGACTGAAGCTTTCTTT.

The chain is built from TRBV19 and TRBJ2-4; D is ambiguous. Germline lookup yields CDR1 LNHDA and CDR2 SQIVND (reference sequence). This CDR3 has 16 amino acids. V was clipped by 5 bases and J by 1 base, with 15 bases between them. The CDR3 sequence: CASSDVVLGAKNIQYF. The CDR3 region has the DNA TGTGCCAGTAGTGACGTGGTCTTAGGGGCCAAAAACATTCAGTACTTC.

The CDR3 coding sequence is TGTGCCAGTAGTCCCGCCGACAGACAAGAGACCCAGTACTTC. It encodes CASSPADRQETQYF. The chain recombines TRBV19 with TRBJ2-5, with D tentatively TRBD1 (5 bases). Germline assignment: CDR1 LNHDA and CDR2 SQIVND (reference sequence). CDR3 length: 14 amino acids. V was cut by 5 bases and J by 2 bases, with 12 bases left in between.

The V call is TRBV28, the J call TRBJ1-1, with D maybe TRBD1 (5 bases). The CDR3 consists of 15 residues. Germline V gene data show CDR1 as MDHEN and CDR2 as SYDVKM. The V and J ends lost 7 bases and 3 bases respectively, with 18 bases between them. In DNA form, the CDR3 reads TGTGCCAGCACCCCTGCGCGGGGGGAGTACACTGAAGCTTTCTTT. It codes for CASTPARGEYTEAFF.

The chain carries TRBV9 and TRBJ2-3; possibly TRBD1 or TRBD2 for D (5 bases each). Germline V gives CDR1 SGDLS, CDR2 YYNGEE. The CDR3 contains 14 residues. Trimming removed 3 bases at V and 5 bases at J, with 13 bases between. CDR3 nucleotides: TGTGCCAGCAGCGCGGGACCCACGGAAGATACGCAGTATTTT. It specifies CASSAGPTEDTQYF.

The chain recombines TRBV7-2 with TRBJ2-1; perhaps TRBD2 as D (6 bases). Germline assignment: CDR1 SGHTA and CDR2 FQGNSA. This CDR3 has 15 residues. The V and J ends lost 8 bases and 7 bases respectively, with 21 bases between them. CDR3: CASVSGSSEGNEQFF. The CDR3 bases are TGTGCCAGCGTATCTGGGTCTAGCGAGGGGAATGAGCAGTTCTTC.

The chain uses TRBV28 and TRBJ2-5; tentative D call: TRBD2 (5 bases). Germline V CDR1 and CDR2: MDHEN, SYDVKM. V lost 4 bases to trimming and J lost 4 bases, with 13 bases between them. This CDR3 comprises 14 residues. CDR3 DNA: TGTGCCAGCAGTTCTGGAGGAGTGGGAGAGACCCAGTACTTC. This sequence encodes CASSSGGVGETQYF.

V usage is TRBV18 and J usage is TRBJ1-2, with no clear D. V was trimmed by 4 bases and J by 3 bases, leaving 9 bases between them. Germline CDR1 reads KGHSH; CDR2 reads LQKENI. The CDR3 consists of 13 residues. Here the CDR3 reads CASSQSEDYGYTF. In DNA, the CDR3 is TGTGCCAGCTCACAATCAGAAGACTATGGCTACACCTTC. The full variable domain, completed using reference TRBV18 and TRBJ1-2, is NAGVMQNPRHLVRRRGQEARLRCSPMKGHSHVYWYRQLPEEGLKFMVYLQKENIIDESGMPKERFSAEFPKEGPSILRIQQVVRGDSAAYFCASSQSEDYGYTFGSGTRLTVV.

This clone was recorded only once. The CDR3 coding sequence is TGTGCCAGCAGCCATGAGCAGTTCTTC. It is translated as CASSHEQFF. The chain has TRBV7-9 and TRBJ2-1; D is undetermined. CDR3 length: 9 amino acids. Germline CDR1 reads SEHNR; CDR2 reads FQNEAQ (reference sequence). V lost 5 bases and J lost 8, with 1 base in between.

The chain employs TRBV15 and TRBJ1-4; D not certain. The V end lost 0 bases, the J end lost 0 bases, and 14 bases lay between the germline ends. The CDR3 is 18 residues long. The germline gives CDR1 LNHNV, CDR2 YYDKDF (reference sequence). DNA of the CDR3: TGTGCCACCAGCAGAGATCGAGGATCCGCCGCAACTAATGAAAAACTGTTTTTT. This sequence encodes CATSRDRGSAATNEKLFF.